A selection of T cell receptor beta chains follows, all from one sample in a study of CD8 T cells in Susac syndrome. TCRdb independently ran MiXCR on the immunoSEQ multiplex PCR reads; one entry per CDR3 protein. Here the sample spans roughly 140,000 distinct CDR3 sequences, approximately 94% being singletons. The sequenced sample consisted of CD4+ T cells from PBMCs. The receptor set was obtained from a human donor with Susac syndrome. Each CDR3 is given with its conserved first and last residue. D genes are given only for firm matches. Only part of the rows carry a size: once, few, many, or a class if the clone is expanded.

abundance: -; j_gene: TRBJ2-7; v_gene: TRBV7-3; d_gene: TRBD2; CDR3aa: CASSLGLAGDYEQYF; CDR3nt: TGTGCCAGCAGCCTGGGACTAGCGGGAGACTACGAGCAGTACTTC
abundance: -; j_gene: TRBJ2-3; v_gene: TRBV10-3; d_gene: TRBD1; CDR3aa: CAISDPRGRTDTQYF; CDR3nt: TGTGCCATCAGTGACCCGAGGGGGCGGACAGATACGCAGTATTTT
abundance: -; j_gene: TRBJ1-2; v_gene: TRBV5-4; d_gene: -; CDR3aa: CASSLKGTNYGYTF; CDR3nt: TGTGCCAGCAGCTTAAAGGGGACCAACTATGGCTACACCTTC
abundance: -; j_gene: TRBJ1-3; v_gene: TRBV25-1; d_gene: -; CDR3aa: CASSEYQGPAGNTIYF; CDR3nt: TGTGCCAGCAGTGAATATCAGGGGCCAGCTGGAAACACCATATATTTT
abundance: -; j_gene: TRBJ2-3; v_gene: TRBV20-1; d_gene: -; CDR3aa: CSARMSNTDTQYF; CDR3nt: TGCAGTGCTAGAATGTCTAACACAGATACGCAGTATTTT
abundance: -; j_gene: TRBJ1-6; v_gene: TRBV20-1; d_gene: -; CDR3aa: CSAPGAQGTNSPLHF; CDR3nt: TGCAGTGCTCCGGGGGCCCAGGGGACGAATTCACCCCTCCACTTT
abundance: -; j_gene: TRBJ1-2; v_gene: TRBV6-6; d_gene: -; CDR3aa: CASRPPRANGYTF; CDR3nt: TGTGCCAGCAGACCCCCCCGGGCGAATGGCTACACCTTC
abundance: -; j_gene: TRBJ2-5; v_gene: TRBV5-1; d_gene: -; CDR3aa: CASSFGAVQETQYF; CDR3nt: TGCGCCAGCAGCTTTGGAGCGGTTCAAGAGACCCAGTACTTC
abundance: -; j_gene: TRBJ1-1; v_gene: TRBV18; d_gene: TRBD1; CDR3aa: CASSPDRVTVSEAFF; CDR3nt: TGTGCCAGCTCACCGGACAGGGTAACGGTCTCTGAAGCTTTCTTT
abundance: -; j_gene: TRBJ1-2; v_gene: TRBV4-1; d_gene: -; CDR3aa: CASSQERYGYTF; CDR3nt: TGCGCCAGCAGCCAAGAGAGATATGGCTACACCTTC
abundance: -; j_gene: TRBJ1-6; v_gene: TRBV5-1; d_gene: TRBD1; CDR3aa: CASSLVPQGIGSPLHF; CDR3nt: TGCGCCAGCAGCTTGGTACCACAGGGGATCGGTTCACCCCTCCACTTT
abundance: once; j_gene: TRBJ2-5; v_gene: TRBV23-1; d_gene: -; CDR3aa: CDQRIGKQETQYF; CDR3nt: TGCGACCAGCGTATCGGAAAACAAGAGACCCAGTACTTC
abundance: -; j_gene: TRBJ2-3; v_gene: TRBV5-1; d_gene: -; CDR3aa: CASSRLGTSTDTQYF; CDR3nt: TGCGCCAGCAGCCGCCTAGGCACTAGCACAGATACGCAGTATTTT
abundance: -; j_gene: TRBJ1-2; v_gene: TRBV5-1; d_gene: -; CDR3aa: CASSLGPGARGYTF; CDR3nt: TGCGCCAGCAGCTTGGGTCCAGGAGCTCGTGGCTACACCTTC
abundance: -; j_gene: TRBJ2-7; v_gene: TRBV7-2; d_gene: TRBD1; CDR3aa: CASSVDRAGEQYF; CDR3nt: TGTGCCAGCAGCGTTGACAGGGCCGGAGAGCAGTACTTC
abundance: -; j_gene: TRBJ1-4; v_gene: TRBV29-1; d_gene: -; CDR3aa: CSVEDPLSGDEKLFF; CDR3nt: TGCAGCGTTGAAGATCCCCTTTCTGGTGACGAAAAACTGTTTTTT
abundance: -; j_gene: TRBJ1-1; v_gene: TRBV30; d_gene: -; CDR3aa: CAWRTLFGEAFF; CDR3nt: TGTGCCTGGAGGACCCTTTTCGGTGAAGCTTTCTTT
abundance: -; j_gene: TRBJ2-3; v_gene: TRBV29-1; d_gene: -; CDR3aa: CSVGRSTDTQYF; CDR3nt: TGCAGCGTTGGACGGAGCACAGATACGCAGTATTTT
abundance: -; j_gene: TRBJ1-2; v_gene: TRBV4-2; d_gene: -; CDR3aa: CASSQASGESGYTF; CDR3nt: TGTGCCAGCAGCCAAGCCAGTGGCGAGTCTGGCTACACCTTC
abundance: -; j_gene: TRBJ2-5; v_gene: TRBV29-1; d_gene: TRBD2; CDR3aa: CSVMTSGNQETQYF; CDR3nt: TGCAGCGTGATGACTAGCGGCAACCAAGAGACCCAGTACTTC
abundance: -; j_gene: TRBJ1-5; v_gene: TRBV23-1; d_gene: TRBD1; CDR3aa: CASSHPRTGVNQPQHF; CDR3nt: TGCGCCAGCAGTCATCCGAGAACAGGGGTAAATCAGCCCCAGCATTTT
abundance: -; j_gene: TRBJ2-3; v_gene: TRBV1; d_gene: -; CDR3aa: CTSSQPGLAGIRDTQYF; CDR3nt: TGCACCAGCAGCCAACCTGGACTAGCGGGGATCAGAGATACGCAGTATTTT
abundance: -; j_gene: TRBJ2-1; v_gene: TRBV7-2; d_gene: TRBD2; CDR3aa: CASSRMTSGLEQFF; CDR3nt: TGTGCCAGCAGCCGGATGACTAGCGGGCTTGAGCAGTTCTTC
abundance: -; j_gene: TRBJ1-2; v_gene: TRBV29-1; d_gene: -; CDR3aa: CSVMGNYGYTF; CDR3nt: TGCAGCGTTATGGGGAACTATGGCTACACCTTC
abundance: -; j_gene: TRBJ2-5; v_gene: TRBV14; d_gene: TRBD1; CDR3aa: CASSQDLARGYQETQYF; CDR3nt: TGTGCCAGCAGCCAAGATCTCGCCAGGGGGTATCAAGAGACCCAGTACTTC
abundance: once; j_gene: TRBJ2-1; v_gene: TRBV9; d_gene: -; CDR3aa: CASSKGVIGYNEQFF; CDR3nt: TGTGCCAGCAGCAAAGGGGTTATAGGCTACAATGAGCAGTTCTTC
abundance: -; j_gene: TRBJ2-1; v_gene: TRBV28; d_gene: TRBD1; CDR3aa: CASSPGGQGENEQFF; CDR3nt: TGTGCCAGCAGCCCCGGCGGACAGGGGGAAAATGAGCAGTTCTTC
abundance: -; j_gene: TRBJ2-5; v_gene: TRBV5-1; d_gene: TRBD1; CDR3aa: CASSLRGGYQETQYF; CDR3nt: TGCGCCAGCAGCTTGCGAGGGGGCTACCAAGAGACCCAGTACTTC
abundance: -; j_gene: TRBJ2-5; v_gene: TRBV5-4; d_gene: TRBD1; CDR3aa: CASSLDRQETQYF; CDR3nt: TGTGCCAGCAGCCTGGACAGGCAAGAGACCCAGTACTTC
abundance: -; j_gene: TRBJ2-1; v_gene: TRBV4-1; d_gene: TRBD2; CDR3aa: CASSQDPTSGRRDEQFF; CDR3nt: TGCGCCAGCAGCCAAGATCCGACTAGCGGGCGCCGGGATGAGCAGTTCTTC
abundance: -; j_gene: TRBJ1-5; v_gene: TRBV11-1; d_gene: TRBD1; CDR3aa: CASSWDRDQPQHF; CDR3nt: TGTGCCAGCAGCTGGGACAGGGATCAGCCCCAGCATTTT
abundance: -; j_gene: TRBJ1-1; v_gene: TRBV13; d_gene: TRBD1; CDR3aa: CASSPRDRGGAFF; CDR3nt: TGTGCCAGCAGCCCTCGGGACAGGGGGGGAGCTTTCTTT
abundance: -; j_gene: TRBJ2-7; v_gene: TRBV27; d_gene: -; CDR3aa: CASARGSIYEQYF; CDR3nt: TGTGCCAGCGCCAGGGGCTCCATCTACGAGCAGTACTTC
abundance: -; j_gene: TRBJ2-3; v_gene: TRBV20-1; d_gene: -; CDR3aa: CSASVTDTQYF; CDR3nt: TGCAGTGCTAGCGTCACAGATACGCAGTATTTT
abundance: -; j_gene: TRBJ1-1; v_gene: TRBV4-1; d_gene: -; CDR3aa: CASSRRGRANTEAFF; CDR3nt: TGCGCCAGCAGCCGACGTGGCAGAGCAAACACTGAAGCTTTCTTT
abundance: -; j_gene: TRBJ1-2; v_gene: TRBV28; d_gene: -; CDR3aa: CASRPVNYGYTF; CDR3nt: TGTGCCAGTCGACCGGTAAACTATGGCTACACCTTC
abundance: -; j_gene: TRBJ2-2; v_gene: TRBV7-9; d_gene: TRBD2; CDR3aa: CASSQGLAGELFF; CDR3nt: TGTGCCAGCAGCCAAGGACTAGCCGGGGAGCTGTTTTTT
abundance: -; j_gene: TRBJ2-4; v_gene: TRBV7-3; d_gene: -; CDR3aa: CASSLGERAKNIQYF; CDR3nt: TGTGCCAGCAGCTTAGGGGAGCGGGCCAAAAACATTCAGTACTTC
abundance: -; j_gene: TRBJ2-2; v_gene: TRBV5-6; d_gene: TRBD2; CDR3aa: CASSRTSGTGELFF; CDR3nt: TGTGCCAGCAGCCGGACTAGCGGTACCGGGGAGCTGTTTTTT
abundance: -; j_gene: TRBJ2-3; v_gene: TRBV3-1; d_gene: TRBD2; CDR3aa: CASSPLAGDTQYF; CDR3nt: TGTGCCAGCAGCCCACTAGCGGGAGATACGCAGTATTTT
abundance: -; j_gene: TRBJ2-5; v_gene: TRBV6-5; d_gene: -; CDR3aa: CASSYSPNRDHRATQYF; CDR3nt: TGTGCCAGCAGTTACTCCCCCAACCGGGACCATCGGGCGACCCAGTACTTC
abundance: -; j_gene: TRBJ1-2; v_gene: TRBV5-8; d_gene: -; CDR3aa: CASSSYRWETYGYTF; CDR3nt: TGTGCCAGCAGCTCGTACAGGTGGGAGACCTATGGCTACACCTTC
abundance: once; j_gene: TRBJ2-1; v_gene: TRBV29-1; d_gene: -; CDR3aa: CSVRVANVEQFF; CDR3nt: TGCAGCGTTAGAGTAGCTAATGTTGAGCAGTTCTTC
abundance: -; j_gene: TRBJ2-3; v_gene: TRBV5-6; d_gene: -; CDR3aa: CASSLYGNGPVGQYF; CDR3nt: TGTGCCAGCAGCTTATACGGGAACGGCCCAGTTGGGCAGTATTTT
abundance: -; j_gene: TRBJ1-5; v_gene: TRBV20-1; d_gene: -; CDR3aa: CSASTDSNQPQHF; CDR3nt: TGCAGTGCCTCCACGGATAGCAATCAGCCCCAGCATTTT
abundance: -; j_gene: TRBJ2-7; v_gene: TRBV6-6; d_gene: TRBD1; CDR3aa: CASTLEGQGRPYEQYF; CDR3nt: TGTGCCAGCACCCTAGAGGGACAGGGCCGCCCCTACGAGCAGTACTTC
abundance: -; j_gene: TRBJ1-1; v_gene: TRBV7-8; d_gene: -; CDR3aa: CASSLGGQVNTEAFF; CDR3nt: TGTGCCAGCAGCTTAGGCGGGCAGGTGAACACTGAAGCTTTCTTT
abundance: -; j_gene: TRBJ2-1; v_gene: TRBV10-3; d_gene: -; CDR3aa: CAISDVEHNEQFF; CDR3nt: TGTGCCATCAGTGACGTGGAGCACAATGAGCAGTTCTTC